This T cell receptor (beta chain) was sequenced during a study of OX40 agonist ivuxolimab in advanced cancers. Study background: The study gave patients intravenous ivuxolimab at 0.01 to 10 mg/kg every 2 weeks. The study enrolled dose-escalation patients with hepatocellular carcinoma, melanoma, renal cell or head and neck cancer. Study-wide results and caveats: The investigators did not determine what antigen specificity the expanded peripheral T cells had.

Comments on this clone: The antigen remains unidentified.

Using immunoSEQ multiplex PCR, the repertoire was profiled, and TCRdb retains in-frame clones only, with some absent. This repertoire shows 65,000 to 85,000 clones, about 92% found once; its top ten account for around an eighth. The CDR3 runs to 15 residues. Germline V lookup: CDR1 LGHNA, CDR2 YSLEER. The junction had 3 bases not matched to a gene; V was cut back by 2 bases and J by 6 bases. The receptor was isolated from an adult with an advanced solid tumor such as melanoma, head and neck, liver or kidney cancer. V and J are TRBV4-3 and TRBJ2-1; TRBD2 matches 11 bases. Specimen: CD4+ or CD8+ T cells sorted from blood, collected in a trial of the OX40 agonist ivuxolimab. CDR3 in amino acids: CASSQTSGRFNEQFF. CDR3 DNA sequence: TGCGCCAGCAGCCAAACTAGCGGGAGATTCAATGAGCAGTTCTTC.